The 12 T cell receptor beta chains below come from one sample, sequenced in a study of blood T cells in healthy people across ages. The authors ran a second PCR of about 7 to 11 cycles using a sample-barcoded 5' primer and a J-beta primer mix. Each CDR3 protein is one row after TCRdb ran MiXCR on the 5' RACE reads. The sample lists around 1,900,000 distinct CDR3 sequences, roughly two fifths occurring once. The sample consisted of blood. These TCRs come from a human donor in good health.

The chain has TRBV12-3 or TRBV12-4 and TRBJ2-5; 8 bases line up with TRBD2. J lost 2 bases, V lost 3 bases, and 5 bases had no gene match. This CDR3 region has 15 residues. CDR3: CASSFGRGVQETQYF. The CDR3 coding sequence is TGTGCCAGCAGTTTCGGGCGGGGGGTTCAAGAGACCCAGTACTTC.

The chain uses TRBV9 and TRBJ1-1; D is perhaps TRBD1 (6 bases). CDR3 length equals 14 residues. V was pared by 1 base and J by 5 bases, with 12 bases between. The V gene's germline CDR1 is SGDLS and CDR2 YYNGEE. This CDR3 reads CASSVLEGGTEAFF. The CDR3 nucleotides read TGTGCCAGCAGCGTATTGGAGGGGGGTACTGAAGCTTTCTTT.

The genes are TRBV28 and TRBJ2-7; a weak D match, TRBD2 (5 bases). Germline CDR1 is MDHEN and CDR2 is SYDVKM. Trimming cost V 6 bases and J 1 base, with 19 bases left between them. This CDR3 has 16 residues. CDR3 sequence: CASSPARRTSSYEQYF. The DNA of the CDR3 is TGTGCCAGCAGCCCGGCAAGGAGGACCTCTTCCTACGAGCAGTACTTC.

V and J are TRBV4-2 and TRBJ2-1; 8 nucleotides line up with TRBD2. Germline-derived CDR1 and CDR2 are LGHNA and YNFKEQ. The CDR3 spans 14 residues. V lost 4 bases to trimming and J lost 8 bases; unmatched junction nucleotides: 7. The CDR3 spells CASSPLSGGHEQFF. DNA for the CDR3: TGTGCCAGCAGCCCCCTCAGCGGGGGCCATGAGCAGTTCTTC.

This clonotype was observed a handful of times. V usage is TRBV24-1 and J usage is TRBJ2-5; D is uncertain. The germline V gene has CDR1 KGHDR and CDR2 SFDVKD. Trimming stripped 3 bases from V and 5 bases from J, with 9 bases between. The length of the CDR3 is 13 residues. For the CDR3, the DNA is TGTGCCACCAGTGATCAGGTACGGGAGACCCAGTACTTC. Translating gives CATSDQVRETQYF.

This clonotype has just a few counts. CDR3 sequence (DNA): TGTGCCAGCAGCCAAGGACAGCCCAATCAGCCCCAGCATTTT. Its translation: CASSQGQPNQPQHF. V is TRBV4-2 and J is TRBJ1-5; possible D gene TRBD1, 5 bases. Germline V gene lookup returns CDR1 LGHNA and CDR2 YNFKEQ. The V end lost 1 base, the J end lost 3 bases, and 7 bases lay between the germline ends. The CDR3 covers 14 residues.

J is TRBJ1-6 and V is TRBV25-1; possibly TRBD1 for D (5 bases). The CDR3 length is 18 residues. Germline CDR1 MGHDK, CDR2 SYGVNS. The ends were cut back, 3 bases at V and 8 bases at J, with 23 bases in the middle. This CDR3 reads CASSDSAGQSFRDSPLHF. The CDR3, as DNA: TGTGCCAGCAGTGACTCGGCAGGGCAATCCTTCAGGGATTCACCCCTCCACTTT.

This clonotype was observed a few times. V is TRBV5-1 and J is TRBJ1-2; D is possibly TRBD1 (6 bases). The germline CDR1 and CDR2 sequences are SGHRS and YFSETQ. The CDR3 is 16 amino acids. V gave up 0 bases and J gave up 8 bases, with 20 bases separating them. In nucleotides, the CDR3 is TGCGCCAGCAGCTTGGACAGGGATCCCCCTGTCTGGGGCTACACCTTC. Amino acids: CASSLDRDPPVWGYTF.

This clonotype was picked up one time. This sequence joins TRBV7-2 and TRBJ2-5, with 11 bases lining up with TRBD2. The germline V gene encodes CDR1 SGHTA and CDR2 FQGNSA. After removal of 7 bases from V and 5 bases from J, the junction contained 3 bases not matched to a gene. This CDR3 is 13 amino acids long. The CDR3, as DNA: TGTGCCAGCAAGAGGACTAGCGGGGAGACCCAGTACTTC. Its translation: CASKRTSGETQYF. The entire variable domain, with the rest obtained from reference TRBV7-2 and TRBJ2-5, is as follows: GAGVSQSPSNKVTEKGKDVELRCDPISGHTALYWYRQSLGQGLEFLIYFQGNSAPDKSGLPSDRFSAERTGGSVSTLTIQRTQQEDSAVYLCASKRTSGETQYFGPGTRLLVL.

This clonotype occurred a few times. This chain connects TRBV6-1 to TRBJ1-2; 8 bases fit TRBD1. The CDR3 is 15 residues long. The germline V gene has CDR1 MNHNS and CDR2 SASEGT. Losses at the gene ends were 2 bases for V and 1 base for J; bases not matched to a gene: 3. DNA of the CDR3: TGTGCCAGCAGTGAAAGGACAGGGTTTAACTATGGCTACACCTTC. This encodes CASSERTGFNYGYTF.

The chain has TRBV7-8 and TRBJ1-5; D uncertain. Germline-derived CDR1 and CDR2 are SGHVS and FQNEAQ. Between the trimmed V and J ends, which lost 1 base and 5 bases, there was a span of 6 bases. The CDR3 spans 13 residues. CDR3 bases: TGTGCCAGCAGCTTAGTGGGGTATCAGCCCCAGCATTTT. Its protein product is CASSLVGYQPQHF. Combining the CDR3 with reference TRBV7-8 and TRBJ1-5 gives the whole variable domain GAGVSQSPRYKVAKRGQDVALRCDPISGHVSLFWYQQALGQGPEFLTYFQNEAQLDKSGLPSDRFFAERPEGSVSTLKIQRTQQEDSAVYLCASSLVGYQPQHFGDGTRLSIL.

This clonotype was found a few times. This rearrangement joins TRBV5-1 to TRBJ2-5, with 9 bases that match TRBD1. The CDR3 is 17 amino acids. CDR1 is SGHRS, CDR2 YFSETQ, per germline. J was trimmed by 3 bases and V by 4 bases; bases with no gene match: 13. CDR3 coding DNA: TGCGCCAGCAGCCTACTTTCCGGGACAGGGAAAGAAGAGACCCAGTACTTC. Its protein product is CASSLLSGTGKEETQYF.